This note documents a single TCR beta chain sequence. The entry originates in a study of T cell responses to AZD1222 COVID-19 vaccine. Germline V gene lookup returns CDR1 LGHNA and CDR2 YSLEER. V was cut by 3 bases and J by 1 base, with 9 bases left in between. The CDR3 runs 14 residues. Produced via immunoSEQ multiplex PCR; TCRdb's table is partial and in-frame only. The sample records approximately 110,000 clones, roughly 82% being singletons. The sequence derives from an adult in good health. The chain recombines TRBV4-3 with TRBJ1-1; D gene ambiguous. Sequencing used peripheral blood, obtained on day 0 of AZD1222 vaccination. CDR3 coding DNA: TGCGCCAGCAGCCACCCGGGCAGGAACACTGAAGCTTTCTTT. It specifies CASSHPGRNTEAFF.